Listed below are T cell receptor beta chains from one sample, sequenced in a study of cytomegalovirus exposure and HLA in healthy donors. The data were produced by immunoSEQ multiplex PCR, yet TCRdb's version contains in-frame clones alone and is incomplete. The data show over 120,000 clones, 90% seen once. Sequenced sample: PBMCs. The source is a woman aged 25 to 39 in good health and CMV-seropositive. Each CDR3 is given with its conserved first and last residue. Each record gives: J gene, V gene, D gene, CDR3 protein. A D gene is named only where the DNA matches it firmly.

>TRBJ1-5|TRBV27|TRBD1
CASRPSDRGPNQPQHF
>TRBJ2-1|TRBV7-2|TRBD2
CASSLPGTRGGNEQFF
>TRBJ2-3|TRBV5-1|.
CASQTSARSTDTQYF
>TRBJ1-4|TRBV2|TRBD1
CASSETGGEEKLFF
>TRBJ2-6|TRBV11-2|TRBD1
CASSLDRDRGFWANVLTF
>TRBJ2-1|TRBV15|TRBD2
CATSRDGTSAYNEQFF
>TRBJ1-5|TRBV5-1|.
CASSLDRGQPQHF
>TRBJ2-1|TRBV5-1|.
CASSVGGGHNEQFF
>TRBJ2-7|TRBV6-5|TRBD2
CASSPTSGATYEQYF
>TRBJ2-1|TRBV2|.
CASSEEGDYEQFF
>TRBJ1-1|TRBV7-8|TRBD1
CASSLDGGTGGVTEAFF
>TRBJ2-1|TRBV9|TRBD2
CASSVVAGGGNEQFF
>TRBJ2-7|TRBV27|.
CASSFGTSYEQYF
>TRBJ1-1|TRBV11-2|.
CASSLDRETVQAFF
>TRBJ2-7|TRBV28|.
CASSSLLTYEQYF
>TRBJ2-2|TRBV2|TRBD2
CASSSGSSGELFF
>TRBJ2-2|TRBV5-6|.
CASSLGTHNTGELFF
>TRBJ2-3|TRBV7-2|TRBD2
CASSLPGLAGGGDTQYF
>TRBJ1-5|TRBV28|TRBD1
CASKGVQGEVVNQPQHF
>TRBJ2-7|TRBV27|.
CASSSIAGEQYF
>TRBJ2-7|TRBV13|TRBD1
CASSPGTGGAKQYF
>TRBJ1-1|TRBV2|TRBD1
CASRYDRANTEAFF
>TRBJ2-1|TRBV29-1|TRBD1
CSVGRGLRDEQFF
>TRBJ2-1|TRBV6-4|TRBD2
CASSPGERGGNEQFF
>TRBJ2-2|TRBV6-6|.
CASRRRSGNTGELFF
>TRBJ2-5|TRBV27|.
CASRNIGGPETQYF
>TRBJ2-2|TRBV29-1|.
CSVEDPRGSNTGELFF
>TRBJ2-3|TRBV5-4|TRBD2
CASSLLAGATDTQYF
>TRBJ2-7|TRBV7-2|.
CASSLTRLGSEQYF
>TRBJ2-2|TRBV5-5|.
CASSLAVQAGELFF
>TRBJ1-1|TRBV19|.
CASTHTGLNTEAFF
>TRBJ1-2|TRBV19|.
CASSRDIQENYGYTF
>TRBJ2-3|TRBV6-1|TRBD1
CASSDPLGGHSTDTQYF
>TRBJ2-7|TRBV7-9|.
CASSRDSGEQYF
>TRBJ2-2|TRBV2|TRBD2
CASSGASGRVGELFF
>TRBJ2-2|TRBV11-3|.
CASSLQGTVTGELFF
>TRBJ2-3|TRBV18|.
CASSLERAGTDTQYF
>TRBJ2-7|TRBV5-4|.
CASSINREGQYF